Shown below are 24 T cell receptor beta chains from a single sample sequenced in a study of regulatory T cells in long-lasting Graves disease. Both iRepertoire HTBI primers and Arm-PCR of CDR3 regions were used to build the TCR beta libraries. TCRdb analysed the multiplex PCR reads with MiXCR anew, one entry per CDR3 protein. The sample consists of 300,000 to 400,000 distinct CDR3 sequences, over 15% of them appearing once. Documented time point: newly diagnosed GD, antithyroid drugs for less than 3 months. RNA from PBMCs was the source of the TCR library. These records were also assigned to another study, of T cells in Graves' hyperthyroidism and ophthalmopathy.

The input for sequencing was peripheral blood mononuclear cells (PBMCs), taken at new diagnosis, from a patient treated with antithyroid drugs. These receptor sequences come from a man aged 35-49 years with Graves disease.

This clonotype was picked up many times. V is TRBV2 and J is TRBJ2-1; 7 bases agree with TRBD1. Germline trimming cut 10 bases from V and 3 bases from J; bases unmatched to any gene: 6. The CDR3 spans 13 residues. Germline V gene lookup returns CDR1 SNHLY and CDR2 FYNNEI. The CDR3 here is CAIRDSNYNEQFF. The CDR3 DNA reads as TGTGCCATCCGGGACAGTAACTACAATGAGCAGTTCTTC.

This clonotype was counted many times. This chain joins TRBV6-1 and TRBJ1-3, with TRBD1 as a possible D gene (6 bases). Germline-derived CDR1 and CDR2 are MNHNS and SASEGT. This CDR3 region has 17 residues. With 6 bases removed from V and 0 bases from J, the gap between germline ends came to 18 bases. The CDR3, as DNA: TGTGCCAGCAGGTGGACGGAACTGGGGGCCTCTGGAAACACCATATATTTT. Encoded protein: CASRWTELGASGNTIYF.

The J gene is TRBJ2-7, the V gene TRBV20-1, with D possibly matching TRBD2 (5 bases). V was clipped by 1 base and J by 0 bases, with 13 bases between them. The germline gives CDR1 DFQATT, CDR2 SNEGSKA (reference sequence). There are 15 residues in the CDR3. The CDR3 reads CSARGHRGSSYEQYF. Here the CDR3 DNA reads TGCAGTGCTAGAGGGCATCGGGGTAGCTCCTACGAGCAGTACTTC.

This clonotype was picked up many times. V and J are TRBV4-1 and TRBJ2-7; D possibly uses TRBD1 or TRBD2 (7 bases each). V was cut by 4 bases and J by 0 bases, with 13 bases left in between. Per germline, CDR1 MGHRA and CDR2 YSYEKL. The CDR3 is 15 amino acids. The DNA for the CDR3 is TGCGCCAGCAGCCCTGGCAGGGGGGGCTCCTACGAGCAGTACTTC. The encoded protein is CASSPGRGGSYEQYF.

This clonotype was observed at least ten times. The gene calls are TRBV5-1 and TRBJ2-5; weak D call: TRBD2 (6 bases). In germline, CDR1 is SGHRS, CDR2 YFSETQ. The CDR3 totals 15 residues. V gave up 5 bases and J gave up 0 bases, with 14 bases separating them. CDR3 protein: CASSGGSAYQETQYF. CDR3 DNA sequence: TGCGCCAGCAGTGGGGGGTCCGCGTACCAAGAGACCCAGTACTTC.

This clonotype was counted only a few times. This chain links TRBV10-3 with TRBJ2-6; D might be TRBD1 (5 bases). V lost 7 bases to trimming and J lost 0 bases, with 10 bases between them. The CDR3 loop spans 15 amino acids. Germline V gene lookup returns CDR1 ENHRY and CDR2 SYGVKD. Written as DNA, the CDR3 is TGTGCCATCAAGGGGAAACTCTCTGGGGCCAACGTCCTGACTTTC. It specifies CAIKGKLSGANVLTF.

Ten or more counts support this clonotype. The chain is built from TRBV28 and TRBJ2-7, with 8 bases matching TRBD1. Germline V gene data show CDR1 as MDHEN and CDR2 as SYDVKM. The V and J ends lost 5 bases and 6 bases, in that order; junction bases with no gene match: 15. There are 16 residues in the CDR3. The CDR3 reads CASSPRGQEGHLEQYF. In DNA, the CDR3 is TGTGCCAGCAGTCCCCGGGGACAGGAGGGGCACCTCGAGCAGTACTTC.

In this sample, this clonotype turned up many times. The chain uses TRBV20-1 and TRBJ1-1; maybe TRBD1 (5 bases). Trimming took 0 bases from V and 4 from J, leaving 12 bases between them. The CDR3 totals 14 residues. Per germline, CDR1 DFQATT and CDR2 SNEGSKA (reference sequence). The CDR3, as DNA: TGCAGTGCTAGAGATCCGGGGGAAAGCACTGAAGCTTTCTTT. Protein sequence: CSARDPGESTEAFF.

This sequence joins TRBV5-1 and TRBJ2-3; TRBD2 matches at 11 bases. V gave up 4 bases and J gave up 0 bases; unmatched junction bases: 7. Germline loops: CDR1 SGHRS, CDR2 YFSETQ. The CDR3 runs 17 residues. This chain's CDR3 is CASSTGTSGSSTDTQYF. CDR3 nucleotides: TGCGCCAGCAGCACCGGGACTAGCGGTTCTAGCACAGATACGCAGTATTTT.

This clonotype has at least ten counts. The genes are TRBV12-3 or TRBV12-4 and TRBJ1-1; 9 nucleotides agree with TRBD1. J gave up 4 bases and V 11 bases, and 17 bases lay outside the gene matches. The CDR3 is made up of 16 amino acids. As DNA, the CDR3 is TGTGCCTCCTCAAGGGACAGGGTTCAAGGTAGCACTGAAGCTTTCTTT. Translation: CASSRDRVQGSTEAFF.

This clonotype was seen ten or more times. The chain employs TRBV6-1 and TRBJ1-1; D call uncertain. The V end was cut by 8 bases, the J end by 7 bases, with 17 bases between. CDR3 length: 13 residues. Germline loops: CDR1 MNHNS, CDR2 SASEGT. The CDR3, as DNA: TGTGCCAGCGCCGAATCCCACTACGGTGAAGCTTTCTTT. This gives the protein CASAESHYGEAFF.

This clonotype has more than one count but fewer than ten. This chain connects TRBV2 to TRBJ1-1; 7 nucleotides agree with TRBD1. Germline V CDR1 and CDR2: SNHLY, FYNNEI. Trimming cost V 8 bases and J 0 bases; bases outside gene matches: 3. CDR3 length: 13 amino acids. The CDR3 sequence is CASGQEMNTEAFF. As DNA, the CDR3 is TGTGCCAGCGGACAGGAGATGAACACTGAAGCTTTCTTT.

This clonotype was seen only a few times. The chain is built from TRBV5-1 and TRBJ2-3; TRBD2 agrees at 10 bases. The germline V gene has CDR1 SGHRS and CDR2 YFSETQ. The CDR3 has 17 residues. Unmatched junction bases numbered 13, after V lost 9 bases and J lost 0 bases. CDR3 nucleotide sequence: TGCGCCACAGCAGCCTCTAGCGGGGGAACTAGCACAGATACGCAGTATTTT. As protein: CATAASSGGTSTDTQYF.

The CDR3 sequence is CASKPGGQGLQGIYGYTF. CDR3 DNA: TGTGCCAGCAAACCCGGCGGACAAGGGCTCCAAGGAATATATGGCTACACCTTC. This chain links TRBV27 with TRBJ1-2; weak D call: TRBD1 (5 bases). CDR1 is MNHEY, CDR2 SMNVEV, per germline (reference sequence). This CDR3 spans 18 amino acids. V was cut by 7 bases and J by 5 bases, with 29 bases left in between.

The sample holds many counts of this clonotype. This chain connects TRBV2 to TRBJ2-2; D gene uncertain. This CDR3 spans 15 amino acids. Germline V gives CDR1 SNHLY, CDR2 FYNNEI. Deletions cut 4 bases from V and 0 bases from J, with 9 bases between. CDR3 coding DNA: TGTGCCAGCAGTGTATCACAGTCGAACACCGGGGAGCTGTTTTTT. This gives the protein CASSVSQSNTGELFF.

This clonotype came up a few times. The CDR3 nucleotides are TGTGCCAGCTCACCAATCCCGCCAGGGACTATCCAAGAGACCCAGTACTTC. It encodes CASSPIPPGTIQETQYF. The rearrangement links TRBV18 to TRBJ2-5; TRBD2 matches at 7 bases. Germline CDR1 and CDR2: KGHSH and LQKENI. The CDR3 extends over 17 amino acids. The trim removed 2 bases at V and 1 base at J, leaving 10 bases unmatched. Variable domain in full (rest from reference TRBV18 and TRBJ2-5): NAGVMQNPRHLVRRRGQEARLRCSPMKGHSHVYWYRQLPEEGLKFMVYLQKENIIDESGMPKERFSAEFPKEGPSILRIQQVVRGDSAAYFCASSPIPPGTIQETQYFGPGTRLLVL.

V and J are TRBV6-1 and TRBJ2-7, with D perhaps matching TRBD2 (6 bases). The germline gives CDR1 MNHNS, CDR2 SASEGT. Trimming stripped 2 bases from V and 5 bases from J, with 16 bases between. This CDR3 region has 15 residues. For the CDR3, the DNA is TGTGCCAGCAGTGAATTAGGAGGAGGGCCAAACGAGCAGTACTTC. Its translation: CASSELGGGPNEQYF.

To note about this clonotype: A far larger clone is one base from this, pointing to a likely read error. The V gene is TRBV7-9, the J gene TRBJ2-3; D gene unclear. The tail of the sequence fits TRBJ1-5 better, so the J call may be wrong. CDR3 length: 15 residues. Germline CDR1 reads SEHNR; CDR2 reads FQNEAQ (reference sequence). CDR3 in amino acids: CASSYRTAFTDTQHF. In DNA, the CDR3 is TGTGCCAGCAGCTACCGGACGGCATTCACAGATACGCAGCATTTT.

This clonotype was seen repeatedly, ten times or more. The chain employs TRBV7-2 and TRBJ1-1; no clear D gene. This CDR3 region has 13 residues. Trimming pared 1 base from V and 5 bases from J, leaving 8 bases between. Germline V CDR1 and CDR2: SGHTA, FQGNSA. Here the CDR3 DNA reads TGTGCCAGCAGCTTAGTGGGGAGGACTGAAGCTTTCTTT. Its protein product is CASSLVGRTEAFF. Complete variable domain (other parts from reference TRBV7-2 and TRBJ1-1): GAGVSQSPSNKVTEKGKDVELRCDPISGHTALYWYRQSLGQGLEFLIYFQGNSAPDKSGLPSDRFSAERTGGSVSTLTIQRTQQEDSAVYLCASSLVGRTEAFFGQGTRLTVV.

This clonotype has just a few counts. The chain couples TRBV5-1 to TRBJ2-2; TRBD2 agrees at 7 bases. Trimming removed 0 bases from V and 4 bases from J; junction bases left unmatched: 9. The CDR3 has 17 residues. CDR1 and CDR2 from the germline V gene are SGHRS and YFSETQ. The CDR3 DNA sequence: TGCGCCAGCAGCTTGGGACCCCCTCTAGCGGCCACCGGGGAGCTGTTTTTT. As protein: CASSLGPPLAATGELFF.

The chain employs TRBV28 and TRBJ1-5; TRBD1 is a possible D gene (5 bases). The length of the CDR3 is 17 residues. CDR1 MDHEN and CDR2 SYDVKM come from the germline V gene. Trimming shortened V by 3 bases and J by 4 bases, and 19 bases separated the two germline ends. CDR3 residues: CASSFPQGFIRNQPQHF. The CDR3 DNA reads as TGTGCCAGCAGTTTTCCCCAGGGCTTTATTCGAAATCAGCCCCAGCATTTT.

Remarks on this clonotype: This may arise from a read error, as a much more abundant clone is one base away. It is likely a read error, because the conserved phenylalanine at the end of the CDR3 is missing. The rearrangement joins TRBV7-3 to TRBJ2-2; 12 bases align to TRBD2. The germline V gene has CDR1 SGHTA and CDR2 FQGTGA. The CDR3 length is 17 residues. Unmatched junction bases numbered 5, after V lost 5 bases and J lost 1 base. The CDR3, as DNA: TGTGCCAGCAGCCCGACTAGCGGGGGCTTGAACACCGGGGAGCTGTTTCTT. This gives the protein CASSPTSGGLNTGELFL.

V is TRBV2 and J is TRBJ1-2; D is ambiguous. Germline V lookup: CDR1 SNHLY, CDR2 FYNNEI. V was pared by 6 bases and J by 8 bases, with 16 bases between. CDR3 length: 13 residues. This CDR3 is CASRETLGAGYTF. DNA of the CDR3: TGTGCCAGCAGGGAGACCTTGGGAGCGGGCTACACCTTC. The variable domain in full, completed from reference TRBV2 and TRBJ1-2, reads EPEVTQTPSHQVTQMGQEVILRCVPISNHLYFYWYRQILGQKVEFLVSFYNNEISEKSEIFDDQFSVERPDGSNFTLKIRSTKLEDSAMYFCASRETLGAGYTFGSGTRLTVV.

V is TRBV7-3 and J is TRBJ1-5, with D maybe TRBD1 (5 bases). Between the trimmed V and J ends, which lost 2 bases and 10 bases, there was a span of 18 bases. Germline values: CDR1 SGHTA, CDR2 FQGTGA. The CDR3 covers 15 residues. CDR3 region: CASSLGGRLALPQHF. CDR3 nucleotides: TGTGCCAGCAGCTTAGGGGGACGCCTTGCACTCCCCCAGCATTTT.